These 22 T cell receptor beta chains were sequenced from one sample in a study of PD-L1 blockade in urothelial cancer. Time point described: pretreatment peripheral blood. Sequencing was performed with immunoSEQ multiplex PCR; in TCRdb, only in-frame clones are kept and a portion is missing. The top ten clones hold roughly 4% of a sample with about 50,000 clones, about 75% of them seen once. This material consisted of PBMCs, taken around atezolizumab (anti-PD-L1) treatment. All receptors come from a man aged 70 or older with urothelial cancer.

This clone was picked up one time. The chain carries TRBV18 and TRBJ1-1; D is ambiguous. This CDR3 comprises 13 residues. V was pared by 6 bases and J by 0 bases, with 8 bases between. The germline V gene has CDR1 KGHSH and CDR2 LQKENI. CDR3 sequence (DNA): TGTGCCAGCTCGGAGGGAATGAACACTGAAGCTTTCTTT. Encoded protein: CASSEGMNTEAFF.

This clone was counted once. This chain uses TRBV7-3 with TRBJ2-1; tentative D call: TRBD2 (7 bases). CDR3 length: 15 amino acids. With 5 bases removed from V and 3 bases from J, the gap between germline ends came to 14 bases. From germline, CDR1 is SGHTA and CDR2 FQGTGA. The CDR3 here is CASSPRGRGYNEQFF. The CDR3 DNA follows: TGTGCCAGCAGCCCAAGGGGGAGGGGCTACAATGAGCAGTTCTTC.

This sequence joins TRBV7-2 and TRBJ2-3; D is unresolved. CDR3 length equals 13 residues. V was clipped by 2 bases and J by 4 bases, with 7 bases between them. Looked up from germline, CDR1 is SGHTA and CDR2 is FQGNSA. The CDR3 reads CASSLNQADTQYF. The CDR3 DNA is TGTGCCAGCAGCTTAAACCAGGCAGATACGCAGTATTTT.

V and J are TRBV9 and TRBJ2-5, with 9 bases identical to TRBD2. The CDR3 is 13 amino acids. The germline gives CDR1 SGDLS, CDR2 YYNGEE. Losses at the gene ends were 3 bases for V and 5 bases for J; bases not matched to a gene: 2. CDR3 sequence (DNA): TGTGCCAGCAGCGCGGGACTAGCCGAGACCCAGTACTTC. This gives the protein CASSAGLAETQYF.

V usage is TRBV29-1 and J usage is TRBJ2-1, with D tentatively TRBD2 (7 bases). CDR3 length equals 14 residues. V dropped 4 bases and J dropped 1 base, with 11 bases sitting between them. Germline CDR1 reads SQVTM; CDR2 reads ANQGSEA. The CDR3 reads CSVGGGPSYNEQFF. The DNA of the CDR3 is TGCAGCGTTGGGGGGGGGCCTTCCTACAATGAGCAGTTCTTC.

The gene calls are TRBV28 and TRBJ1-3; no firm D call. This CDR3 region has 13 residues. Trimming shortened V by 2 bases and J by 4 bases, and 6 bases separated the two germline ends. Germline-derived CDR1 and CDR2 are MDHEN and SYDVKM. The CDR3 nucleotides read TGTGCCAGCAGTTTAGCGAACGGAAACACCATATATTTT. This codes for CASSLANGNTIYF. The complete variable domain, with remaining parts taken from reference TRBV28 and TRBJ1-3, reads DVKVTQSSRYLVKRTGEKVFLECVQDMDHENMFWYRQDPGLGLRLIYFSYDVKMKEKGDIPEGYSVSREKKERFSLILESASTNQTSMYLCASSLANGNTIYFGEGSWLTVV.

The chain joins TRBV7-8 to TRBJ1-4; D unresolved. Looked up from germline, CDR1 is SGHVS and CDR2 is FQNEAQ. Trimming shortened V by 1 base and J by 0 bases, and 9 bases separated the two germline ends. CDR3 length: 16 residues. The CDR3 region is CASSLVRFATNEKLFF. Here the CDR3 DNA reads TGTGCCAGCAGCTTAGTGAGGTTTGCAACTAATGAAAAACTGTTTTTT.

CDR3 in DNA: TGTGCCAGCAGCCTTCCAACCACTTCCCGGGATACGCAGTATTTT. This codes for CASSLPTTSRDTQYF. The genes are TRBV2 and TRBJ2-3; the D is unclear. The CDR3 length is 15 residues. The ends were cut back, 6 bases at V and 6 bases at J, with 19 bases in the middle. Germline CDR1 is SNHLY and CDR2 is FYNNEI.

This sequence joins TRBV7-9 and TRBJ2-1; D unresolved. Germline V gene data show CDR1 as SEHNR and CDR2 as FQNEAQ (reference sequence). V gave up 0 bases and J gave up 7 bases, with 10 bases separating them. The CDR3 covers 14 residues. CDR3 in DNA: TGTGCCAGCAGCTTAGCTACTTCTAAAAATGAGCAGTTCTTC. It yields the protein CASSLATSKNEQFF.

The V call is TRBV19, the J call TRBJ2-7, with D possibly being TRBD2 (5 bases). Trimming cost V 5 bases and J 7 bases, with 18 bases left between them. The germline V gene has CDR1 LNHDA and CDR2 SQIVND (reference sequence). CDR3 length equals 14 residues. The CDR3 bases are TGTGCCAGTAGTGCGTCGGGGTCCCGCGGGGAGCAGTACTTC. It encodes CASSASGSRGEQYF.

This clone has ten or more counts. The chain links TRBV10-3 to TRBJ2-7; TRBD1 might be the D (5 bases). V lost 5 bases to trimming and J lost 0 bases, with 11 bases between them. Germline-derived CDR1 and CDR2 are ENHRY and SYGVKD. The CDR3 totals 14 residues. This CDR3 is CAISRQRSSYEQYF. The CDR3 coding sequence is TGTGCCATCAGTAGACAGCGCAGCTCCTACGAGCAGTACTTC.

The rearrangement joins TRBV11-2 to TRBJ2-1, with D uncertain. V was pared by 5 bases and J by 9 bases, with 5 bases between. This CDR3 is 10 amino acids long. Germline CDR1 is SGHAT and CDR2 is FQNNGV. CDR3: CASSRGEQFF. Here the CDR3 DNA reads TGTGCCAGCAGCCGAGGTGAGCAGTTCTTC.

This chain joins TRBV11-2 and TRBJ1-2; D perhaps matches TRBD1 (6 bases). Germline CDR1 reads SGHAT; CDR2 reads FQNNGV. CDR3 size: 15 residues. V lost 3 bases, J lost 2 bases, and 13 bases lay in between. The CDR3 DNA is TGTGCCAGCAGCTTGTCCGGGACACCAAACTATGGCTACACCTTC. Protein product: CASSLSGTPNYGYTF.

The rearrangement uses TRBV5-6 and TRBJ2-7; 7 bases line up with TRBD2. This CDR3 region has 11 residues. The V gene end was trimmed by 6 bases and the J gene end by 7 bases; junction bases not matched to a gene: 4. Germline CDR1 SGHDT, CDR2 YYEEEE. The CDR3 sequence is CASTGGGEQYF. CDR3 nucleotides: TGTGCCAGCACGGGGGGAGGGGAGCAGTACTTC.

This chain uses TRBV9 with TRBJ2-7; D unclear. The CDR3 is made up of 15 amino acids. Trimming removed 0 bases from V and 4 bases from J, with 14 bases in between. Germline V gene lookup returns CDR1 SGDLS and CDR2 YYNGEE. This CDR3 reads CASSVVAAPIYEQYF. The CDR3 nucleotides read TGTGCCAGCAGCGTAGTGGCGGCCCCAATTTACGAGCAGTACTTC.

A word on this clone: The sample holds other DNA sequences that translate to the same CDR3. The CDR3 protein is CASSLGGQGNEKLFF. The DNA of the CDR3 is TGTGCCAGCAGCTTGGGGGGACAGGGGAATGAAAAACTGTTTTTT. The rearrangement joins TRBV5-6 to TRBJ1-4; TRBD1 aligns across 10 bases. CDR3 length: 15 amino acids. V shed 0 bases, J shed 5 bases, and the junction held 1 base outside the gene matches. Germline values: CDR1 SGHDT, CDR2 YYEEEE.

This chain links TRBV10-3 with TRBJ2-5; 7 bases agree with TRBD1. The V and J ends lost 10 bases and 4 bases, in that order; junction bases with no gene match: 6. There are 12 residues in the CDR3. Germline V gives CDR1 ENHRY, CDR2 SYGVKD. Here the CDR3 DNA reads TGTGCCACCGCGACAGGGCGAGAGACCCAGTACTTC. Its translation: CATATGRETQYF.

The chain has TRBV6-1 and TRBJ1-2, with unresolved D. The CDR3 is 15 residues long. The V gene's germline CDR1 is MNHNS and CDR2 SASEGT. V was pared by 5 bases and J by 2 bases, with 15 bases between. CDR3 sequence (DNA): TGTGCCAGCAGTCCTAGCCGTAGATCGAACTATGGCTACACCTTC. Its translation is CASSPSRRSNYGYTF.

V and J are TRBV7-2 and TRBJ1-2; D unresolved. The CDR3 length is 14 residues. V was clipped by 1 base and J by 12 bases, with 18 bases between them. CDR1 and CDR2 from the germline V gene are SGHTA and FQGNSA. The CDR3 DNA reads as TGTGCCAGCAGCTTAGAGGAGGGTCGGAGCCTCAACACCTTC. Its protein product is CASSLEEGRSLNTF. Full variable domain (outside the CDR3, taken from reference TRBV7-2 and TRBJ1-2): GAGVSQSPSNKVTEKGKDVELRCDPISGHTALYWYRQSLGQGLEFLIYFQGNSAPDKSGLPSDRFSAERTGGSVSTLTIQRTQQEDSAVYLCASSLEEGRSLNTFGSGTRLTVV.

This chain joins TRBV28 and TRBJ2-3; a weak D match, TRBD2 (5 bases). The CDR3 is made up of 14 amino acids. CDR1 and CDR2 (germline): MDHEN, SYDVKM. Deletions cut 6 bases from V and 0 bases from J, with 10 bases between. The CDR3 coding sequence is TGTGCCAGCAGGAGGGCAACTAGCACAGATACGCAGTATTTT. Protein product: CASRRATSTDTQYF.

The V gene is TRBV11-2, the J gene TRBJ2-5, with TRBD2 as a possible D gene (5 bases). Germline values: CDR1 SGHAT, CDR2 FQNNGV. V was cut by 4 bases and J by 3 bases, with 9 bases left in between. This CDR3 is built from 13 residues. The CDR3: CASSSSGKETQYF. For the CDR3, the DNA is TGTGCCAGCAGCTCTTCCGGGAAAGAGACCCAGTACTTC.

This clone came up once. J is TRBJ1-3 and V is TRBV5-4; 11 positions agree with TRBD1. The CDR3 has 16 amino acids. Germline V gene lookup returns CDR1 SGHNT and CDR2 YYREEE (reference sequence). V lost 3 bases to trimming and J lost 4 bases; unmatched junction nucleotides: 6. The CDR3 loop reads CASSWGQGVNGNTIYF. In DNA form, the CDR3 reads TGTGCCAGCAGCTGGGGACAGGGGGTGAACGGAAACACCATATATTTT.